This TCR beta chain comes out of a study of OX40 agonist ivuxolimab in advanced cancers. As for the study in general: Subjects had a mean age of around 60 years, with a range of about 23 to 90; just over 80% were male. Whole-study results and caveats: With doses of 0.1 to 3.0 mg/kg, CD4+ and CD8+ blood T cells had undergone clonal expansion by week 6.

Points on this clone: The antigen remains undetermined.

Assay used: immunoSEQ multiplex PCR; TCRdb lists only in-frame clones, some missing. The sample lists about 60,000 clones; less than 90% were seen once. CDR3 length: 17 amino acids. The V gene end was trimmed by 0 bases and the J gene end by 1 base; junction bases not matched to a gene: 7. Germline values: CDR1 KGHSH, CDR2 LQKENI. Autoimmune disease history or systemic immunosuppression meant exclusion. Patients had blood sampled at baseline and again on cycle 4 day 1 and cycle 7 day 1. The rearrangement uses TRBV18 and TRBJ2-7; 9 nucleotides line up with TRBD1. The starting material was CD4+ or CD8+ T cells sorted from blood, obtained in a trial of the OX40 agonist ivuxolimab. The clonotype was recovered from an adult with an advanced solid tumor such as melanoma, head and neck, liver or kidney cancer. CDR3 in DNA: TGTGCCAGCTCACCACCGGGGACAGGGATGAGATCCTACGAGCAGTACTTC. The encoded protein is CASSPPGTGMRSYEQYF.